A single sample gave rise to the 5 T cell receptor beta chains below, sequenced in a study of T cell changes during pregnancy in multiple sclerosis. Profiled with immunoSEQ multiplex PCR; TCRdb holds only in-frame clones, not every one. The data hold some 74,000 clones, with roughly 92% observed a single time. The input for sequencing was peripheral blood, taken after pregnancy. The receptors were sampled from a female donor in good health, enrolled as a control in a pregnancy study.

The chain joins TRBV6-6 to TRBJ1-5; D uncertain. In germline, CDR1 is MNHNY, CDR2 SVGAGI (reference sequence). CDR3 length equals 14 residues. Trimming shortened V by 0 bases and J by 3 bases, and 6 bases separated the two germline ends. The CDR3 region is CASSYSGSNQPQHF. The CDR3 DNA is TGTGCCAGCAGTTACTCGGGCTCCAATCAGCCCCAGCATTTT.

This clone was counted between two and nine times. The chain is built from TRBV2 and TRBJ2-3; 9 nucleotides agree with TRBD2. With V trimmed by 8 bases and J by 10 bases, 4 bases remained unmatched. The CDR3 sequence is 11 residues long. CDR1 and CDR2 from the germline V gene are SNHLY and FYNNEI. Here the CDR3 reads CASLLAGAQYF. For the CDR3, the DNA is TGTGCCAGCCTATTAGCGGGGGCGCAGTATTTT.

This chain joins TRBV15 and TRBJ2-5, with a possible D match to TRBD1 (5 bases). The ends were cut back, 0 bases at V and 5 bases at J, with 13 bases in the middle. The germline V gene encodes CDR1 LNHNV and CDR2 YYDKDF (reference sequence). The CDR3 length is 15 residues. In DNA, the CDR3 is TGTGCCACCAGCAGAGATAGGGCAGGGAAGGAGACCCAGTACTTC. Encoded protein: CATSRDRAGKETQYF.

This chain connects TRBV5-1 to TRBJ2-7, with TRBD2 identical over 10 bases. The CDR3 has 14 residues. Trimming at V came to 7 bases and at J to 4 bases, leaving 8 bases not matched to a gene. Germline CDR1 and CDR2: SGHRS and YFSETQ. CDR3 residues: CASAPVAGGYEQYF. DNA for the CDR3: TGCGCCAGCGCTCCAGTAGCGGGGGGATACGAGCAGTACTTC.

Note on this clone: This sample includes further DNA sequences coding for the same CDR3. The V and J genes are TRBV28 and TRBJ2-5, with D maybe TRBD1 (6 bases). The length of the CDR3 is 14 residues. Germline V CDR1 and CDR2: MDHEN, SYDVKM. Trimming stripped 2 bases from V and 3 bases from J, with 10 bases between. CDR3 protein: CASSLGGREETQYF. The CDR3, as DNA: TGTGCCAGCAGTTTAGGGGGCAGGGAAGAGACCCAGTACTTC.